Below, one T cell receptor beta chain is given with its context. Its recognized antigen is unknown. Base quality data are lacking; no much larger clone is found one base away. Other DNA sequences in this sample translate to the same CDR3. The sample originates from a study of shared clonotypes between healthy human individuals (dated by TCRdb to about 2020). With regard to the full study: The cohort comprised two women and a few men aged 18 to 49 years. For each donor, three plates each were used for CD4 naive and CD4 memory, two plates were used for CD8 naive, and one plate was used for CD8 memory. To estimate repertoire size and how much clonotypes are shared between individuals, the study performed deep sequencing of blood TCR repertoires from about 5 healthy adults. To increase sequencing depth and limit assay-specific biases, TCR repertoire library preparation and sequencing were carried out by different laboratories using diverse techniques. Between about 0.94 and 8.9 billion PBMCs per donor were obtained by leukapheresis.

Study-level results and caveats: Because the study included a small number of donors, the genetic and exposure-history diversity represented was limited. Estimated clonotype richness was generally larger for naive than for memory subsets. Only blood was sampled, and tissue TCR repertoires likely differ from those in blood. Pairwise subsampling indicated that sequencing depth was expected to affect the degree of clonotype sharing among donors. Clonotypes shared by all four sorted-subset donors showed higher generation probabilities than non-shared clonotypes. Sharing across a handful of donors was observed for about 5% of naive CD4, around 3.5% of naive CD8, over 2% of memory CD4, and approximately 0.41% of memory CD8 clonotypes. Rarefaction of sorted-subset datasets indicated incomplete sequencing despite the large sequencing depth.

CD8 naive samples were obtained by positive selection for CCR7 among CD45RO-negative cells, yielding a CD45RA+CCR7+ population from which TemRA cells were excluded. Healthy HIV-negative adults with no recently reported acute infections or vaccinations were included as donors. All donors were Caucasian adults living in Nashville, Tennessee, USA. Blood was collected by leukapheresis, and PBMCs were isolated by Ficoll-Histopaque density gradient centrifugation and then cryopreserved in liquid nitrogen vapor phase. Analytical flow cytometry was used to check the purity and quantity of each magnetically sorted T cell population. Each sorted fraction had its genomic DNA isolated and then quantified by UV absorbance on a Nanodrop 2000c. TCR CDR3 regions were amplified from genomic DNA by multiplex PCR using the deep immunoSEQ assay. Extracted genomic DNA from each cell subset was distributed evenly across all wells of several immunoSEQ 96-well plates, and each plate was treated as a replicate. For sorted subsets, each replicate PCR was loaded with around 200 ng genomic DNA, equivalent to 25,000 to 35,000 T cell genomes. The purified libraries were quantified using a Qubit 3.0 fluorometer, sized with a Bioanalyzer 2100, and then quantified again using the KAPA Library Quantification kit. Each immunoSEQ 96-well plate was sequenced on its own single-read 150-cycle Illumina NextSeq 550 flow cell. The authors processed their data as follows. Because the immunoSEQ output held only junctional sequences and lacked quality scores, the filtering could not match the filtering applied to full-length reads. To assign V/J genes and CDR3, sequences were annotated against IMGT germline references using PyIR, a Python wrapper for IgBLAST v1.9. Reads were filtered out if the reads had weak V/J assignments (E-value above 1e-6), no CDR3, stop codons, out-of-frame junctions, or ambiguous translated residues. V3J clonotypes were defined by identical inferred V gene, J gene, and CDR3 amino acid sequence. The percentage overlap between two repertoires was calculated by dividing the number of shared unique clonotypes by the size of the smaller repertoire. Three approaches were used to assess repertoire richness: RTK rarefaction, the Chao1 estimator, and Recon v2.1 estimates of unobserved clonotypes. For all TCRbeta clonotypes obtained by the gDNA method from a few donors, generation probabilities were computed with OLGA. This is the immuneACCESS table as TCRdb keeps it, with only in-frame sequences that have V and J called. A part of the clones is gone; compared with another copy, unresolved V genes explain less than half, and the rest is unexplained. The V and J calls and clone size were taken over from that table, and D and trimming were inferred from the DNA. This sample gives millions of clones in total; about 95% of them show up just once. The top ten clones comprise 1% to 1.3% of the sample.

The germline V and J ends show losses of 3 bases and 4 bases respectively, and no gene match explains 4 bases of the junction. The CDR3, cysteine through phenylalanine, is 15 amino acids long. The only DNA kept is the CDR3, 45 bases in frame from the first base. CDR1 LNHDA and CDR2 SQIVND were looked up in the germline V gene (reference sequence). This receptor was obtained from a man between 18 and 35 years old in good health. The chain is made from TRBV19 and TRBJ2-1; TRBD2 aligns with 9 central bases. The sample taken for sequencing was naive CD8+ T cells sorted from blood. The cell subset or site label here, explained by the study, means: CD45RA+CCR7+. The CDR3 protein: CASSIGLAGYNEQFF. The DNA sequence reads TGTGCCAGTAGTATCGGCCTAGCGGGGTACAATGAGCAGTTCTTC. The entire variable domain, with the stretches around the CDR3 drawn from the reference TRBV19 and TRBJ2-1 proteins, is DGGITQSPKYLFRKEGQNVTLSCEQNLNHDAMYWYRQDPGQGLRLIYYSQIVNDFQKGDIAEGYSVSREKKESFPLTVTSAQKNPTAFYLCASSIGLAGYNEQFFGPGTRLTVL.